A selection of T cell receptor beta chains follows, all from one sample in a study of cytomegalovirus exposure and HLA in healthy donors. Repertoires were generated with immunoSEQ multiplex PCR, while TCRdb's copy carries only in-frame clones and drops some. Of hundreds of thousands of clones listed, about 83% are singletons. The sequenced sample consisted of PBMCs. Every receptor here comes from a man in his forties in good health and CMV-seronegative. The CDR3 runs from the conserved cysteine through the conserved F or W. Each record gives: CDR3 length, V gene, J gene, CDR3 protein.

len: 15
v_gene: TRBV19
j_gene: TRBJ1-1
CDR3aa: CASSPRSGLTTEAFF

len: 15
v_gene: TRBV30
j_gene: TRBJ1-1
CDR3aa: CAWDPGQGWTTEAFF

len: 14
v_gene: TRBV29-1
j_gene: TRBJ2-2
CDR3aa: CSVEVGLNTGELFF

len: 18
v_gene: TRBV9
j_gene: TRBJ2-3
CDR3aa: CASSRTSGALKSTDTQYF

len: 17
v_gene: TRBV28
j_gene: TRBJ2-1
CDR3aa: CASSSPTGTSLHNEQFF

len: 15
v_gene: TRBV5-1
j_gene: TRBJ2-3
CDR3aa: CASRRTSQEADTQYF

len: 14
v_gene: TRBV19
j_gene: TRBJ1-3
CDR3aa: CATSTGGAGNTIYF

len: 14
v_gene: TRBV7-9
j_gene: TRBJ2-7
CDR3aa: CASSLAGGPYEQYF

len: 14
v_gene: TRBV7-3
j_gene: TRBJ1-6
CDR3aa: CASSSGGGNSPLHF

len: 13
v_gene: TRBV2
j_gene: TRBJ2-3
CDR3aa: CASGWSEADTQYF

len: 14
v_gene: TRBV6-5
j_gene: TRBJ1-2
CDR3aa: CASSLGRALYGYTF

len: 15
v_gene: TRBV2
j_gene: TRBJ2-2
CDR3aa: CASSGLAGGTGELFF

len: 17
v_gene: TRBV25-1
j_gene: TRBJ2-2
CDR3aa: CASSPLGTARNTGELFF

len: 14
v_gene: TRBV10-3
j_gene: TRBJ2-7
CDR3aa: CAISDGGGVYEQYF

len: 15
v_gene: TRBV2
j_gene: TRBJ1-1
CDR3aa: CASSEMGGLNTEAFF

len: 12
v_gene: TRBV15
j_gene: TRBJ1-1
CDR3aa: CATSRASYEAFF

len: 14
v_gene: TRBV6-6
j_gene: TRBJ1-1
CDR3aa: CASSIGQAGTEAFF

len: 15
v_gene: TRBV4-3
j_gene: TRBJ2-7
CDR3aa: CASSQGTSGGYEQYF

len: 17
v_gene: TRBV5-1
j_gene: TRBJ2-1
CDR3aa: CASSLFQAGARGNEQFF